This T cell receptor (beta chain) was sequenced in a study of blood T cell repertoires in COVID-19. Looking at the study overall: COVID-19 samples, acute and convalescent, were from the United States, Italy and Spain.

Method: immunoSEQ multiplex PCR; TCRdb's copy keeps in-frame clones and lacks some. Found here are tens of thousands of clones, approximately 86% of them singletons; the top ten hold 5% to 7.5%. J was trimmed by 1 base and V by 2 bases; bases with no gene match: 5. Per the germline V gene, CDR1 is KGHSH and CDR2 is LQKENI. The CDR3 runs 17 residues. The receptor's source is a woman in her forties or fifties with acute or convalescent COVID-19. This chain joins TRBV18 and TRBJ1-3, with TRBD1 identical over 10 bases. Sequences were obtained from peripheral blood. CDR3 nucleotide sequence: TGTGCCAGCTCACCAAGGGGGACAGGGGATTCTGGAAACACCATATATTTT. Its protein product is CASSPRGTGDSGNTIYF.